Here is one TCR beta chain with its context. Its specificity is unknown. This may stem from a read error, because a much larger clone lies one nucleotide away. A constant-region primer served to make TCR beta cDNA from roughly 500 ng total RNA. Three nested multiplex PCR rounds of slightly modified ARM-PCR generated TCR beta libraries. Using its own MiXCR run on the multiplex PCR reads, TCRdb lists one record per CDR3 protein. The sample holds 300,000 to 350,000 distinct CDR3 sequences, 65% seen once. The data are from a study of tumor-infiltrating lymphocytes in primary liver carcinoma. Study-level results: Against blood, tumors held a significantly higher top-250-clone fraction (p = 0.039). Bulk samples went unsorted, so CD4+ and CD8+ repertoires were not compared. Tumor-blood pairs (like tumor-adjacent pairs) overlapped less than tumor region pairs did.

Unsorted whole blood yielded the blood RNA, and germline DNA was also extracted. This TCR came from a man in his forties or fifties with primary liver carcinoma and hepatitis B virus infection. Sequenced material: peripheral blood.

In DNA form, the CDR3 reads TGTGTCAGCAGCCCGGGACAGGCGGAGCGTGGCTACACCTTC. Translated: CVSSPGQAERGYTF. The chain has TRBV12-3 or TRBV12-4 and TRBJ1-2; 8 bases line up with TRBD1. The CDR3 covers 14 residues.